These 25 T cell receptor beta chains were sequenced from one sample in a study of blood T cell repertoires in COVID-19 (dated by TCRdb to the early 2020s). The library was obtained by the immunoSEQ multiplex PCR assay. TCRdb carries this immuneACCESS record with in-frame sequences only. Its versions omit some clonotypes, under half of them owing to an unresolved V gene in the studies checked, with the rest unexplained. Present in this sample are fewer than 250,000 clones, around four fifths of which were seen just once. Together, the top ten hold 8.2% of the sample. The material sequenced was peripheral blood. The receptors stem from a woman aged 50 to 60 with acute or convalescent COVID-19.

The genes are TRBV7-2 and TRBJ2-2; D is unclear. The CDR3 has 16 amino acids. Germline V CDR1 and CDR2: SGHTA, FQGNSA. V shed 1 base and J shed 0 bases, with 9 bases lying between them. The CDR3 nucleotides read TGTGCCAGCAGCTTAGGGTTTAGATCGAACACCGGGGAGCTGTTTTTT. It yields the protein CASSLGFRSNTGELFF.

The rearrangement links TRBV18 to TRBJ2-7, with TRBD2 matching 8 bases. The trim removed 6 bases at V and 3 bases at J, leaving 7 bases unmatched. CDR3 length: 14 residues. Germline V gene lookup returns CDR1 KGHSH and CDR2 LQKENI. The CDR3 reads CASSTGLGDYEQYF. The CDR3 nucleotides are TGTGCCAGCTCGACGGGACTAGGGGACTACGAGCAGTACTTC.

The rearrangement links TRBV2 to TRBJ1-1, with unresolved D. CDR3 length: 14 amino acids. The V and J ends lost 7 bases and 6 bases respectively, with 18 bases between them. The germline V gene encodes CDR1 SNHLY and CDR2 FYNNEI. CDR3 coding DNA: TGTGCCAGCAACCCCCGAGGACTACGCCCTGAAGCTTTCTTT. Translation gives CASNPRGLRPEAFF.

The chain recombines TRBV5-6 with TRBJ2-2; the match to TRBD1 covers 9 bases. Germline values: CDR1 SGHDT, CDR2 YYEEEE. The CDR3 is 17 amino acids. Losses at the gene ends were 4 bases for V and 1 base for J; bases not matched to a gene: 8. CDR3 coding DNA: TGTGCCAGCAGCCACGACAGGGGGGCGGGGAACACCGGGGAGCTGTTTTTT. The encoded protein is CASSHDRGAGNTGELFF.

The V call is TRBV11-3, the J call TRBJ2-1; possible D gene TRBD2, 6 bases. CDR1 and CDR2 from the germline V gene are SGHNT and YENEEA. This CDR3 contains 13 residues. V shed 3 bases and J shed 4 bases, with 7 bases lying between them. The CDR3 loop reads CASSLGLYNEQFF. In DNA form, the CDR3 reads TGTGCCAGCAGCTTGGGACTTTACAATGAGCAGTTCTTC. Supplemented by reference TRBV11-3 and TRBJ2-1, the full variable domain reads EAGVVQSPRYKIIEKKQPVAFWCNPISGHNTLYWYLQNLGQGPELLIRYENEEAVDDSQLPKDRFSAERLKGVDSTLKIQPAELGDSAVYLCASSLGLYNEQFFGPGTRLTVL.

The CDR3 sequence: CASSLTGKGSEQYF. Written as DNA, the CDR3 is TGCGCCAGCAGCTTGACCGGGAAGGGCTCCGAGCAGTACTTC. This sequence joins TRBV5-1 and TRBJ2-7; D is possibly TRBD2 (5 bases). Germline V gene data show CDR1 as SGHRS and CDR2 as YFSETQ. Between the trimmed V and J ends, which lost 1 base and 6 bases, there was a span of 14 bases. The CDR3 loop spans 14 amino acids.

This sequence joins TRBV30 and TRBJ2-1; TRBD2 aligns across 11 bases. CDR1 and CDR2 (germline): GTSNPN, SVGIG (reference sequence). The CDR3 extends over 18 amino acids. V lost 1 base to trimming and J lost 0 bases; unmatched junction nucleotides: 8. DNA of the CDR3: TGTGCCTGGAGTGGCAGTAGCGGGAGGGGTCGCTCCTACAATGAGCAGTTCTTC. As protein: CAWSGSSGRGRSYNEQFF.

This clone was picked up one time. The CDR3 DNA reads TGTGCCAGCTCACCGGGGACAGCGGGCTATCAGGTGACCCAGTACTTC. It encodes CASSPGTAGYQVTQYF. This chain links TRBV18 with TRBJ2-5; D may be TRBD1 (7 bases). The V gene's germline CDR1 is KGHSH and CDR2 LQKENI. This CDR3 contains 16 residues. The ends were cut back, 3 bases at V and 7 bases at J, with 21 bases in the middle. The variable domain in full, with the rest retrieved from reference TRBV18 and TRBJ2-5, is NAGVMQNPRHLVRRRGQEARLRCSPMKGHSHVYWYRQLPEEGLKFMVYLQKENIIDESGMPKERFSAEFPKEGPSILRIQQVVRGDSAAYFCASSPGTAGYQVTQYFGPGTRLLVL.

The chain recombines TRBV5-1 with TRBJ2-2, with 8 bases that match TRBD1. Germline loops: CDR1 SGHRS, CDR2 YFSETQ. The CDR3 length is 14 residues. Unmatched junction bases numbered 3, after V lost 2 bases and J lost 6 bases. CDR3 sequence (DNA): TGCGCCAGCAGCTTCGGACAGGGCGCCGGGGAGCTGTTTTTT. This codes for CASSFGQGAGELFF.

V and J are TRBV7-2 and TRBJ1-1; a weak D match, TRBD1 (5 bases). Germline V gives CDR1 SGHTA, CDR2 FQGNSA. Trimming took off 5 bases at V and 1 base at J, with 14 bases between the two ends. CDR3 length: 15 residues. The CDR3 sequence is CASSAQGGSNTEAFF. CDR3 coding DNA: TGTGCCAGCAGCGCTCAGGGCGGCTCGAACACTGAAGCTTTCTTT.

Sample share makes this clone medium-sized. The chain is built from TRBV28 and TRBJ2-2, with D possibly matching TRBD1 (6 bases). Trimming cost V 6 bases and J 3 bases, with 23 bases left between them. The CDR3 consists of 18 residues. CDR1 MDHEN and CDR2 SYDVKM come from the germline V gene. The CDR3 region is CASRAVDEGERYTGELFF. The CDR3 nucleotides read TGTGCCAGCAGGGCGGTTGATGAGGGGGAGAGATACACCGGGGAGCTGTTTTTT.

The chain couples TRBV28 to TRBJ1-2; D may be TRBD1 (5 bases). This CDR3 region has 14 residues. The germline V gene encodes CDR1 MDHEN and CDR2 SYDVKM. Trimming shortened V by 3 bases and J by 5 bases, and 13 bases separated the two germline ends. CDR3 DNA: TGTGCCAGCAGTTTTGGCGGTGGGGGGTATGGCTACACCTTC. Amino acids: CASSFGGGGYGYTF.

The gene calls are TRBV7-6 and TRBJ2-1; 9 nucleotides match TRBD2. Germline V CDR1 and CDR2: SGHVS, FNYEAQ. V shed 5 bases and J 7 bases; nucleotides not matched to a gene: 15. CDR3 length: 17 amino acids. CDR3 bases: TGTGCCAGCAGCCGTAACAGGCCGGGACTAGCTTTTAATGAGCAGTTCTTC. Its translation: CASSRNRPGLAFNEQFF.

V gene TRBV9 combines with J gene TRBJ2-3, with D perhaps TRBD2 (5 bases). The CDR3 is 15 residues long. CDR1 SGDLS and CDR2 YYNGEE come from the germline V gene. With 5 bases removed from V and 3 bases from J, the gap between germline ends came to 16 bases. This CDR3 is CASSRRGNPTDTQYF. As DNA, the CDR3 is TGTGCCAGCAGTCGTCGGGGTAACCCTACAGATACGCAGTATTTT.

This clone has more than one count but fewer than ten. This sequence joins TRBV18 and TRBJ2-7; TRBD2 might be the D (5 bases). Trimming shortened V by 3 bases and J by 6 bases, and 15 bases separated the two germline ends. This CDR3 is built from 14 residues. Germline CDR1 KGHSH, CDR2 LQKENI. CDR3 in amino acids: CASSPPQTRSEQYF. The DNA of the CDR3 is TGTGCCAGCTCACCGCCCCAAACTAGAAGCGAGCAGTACTTC.

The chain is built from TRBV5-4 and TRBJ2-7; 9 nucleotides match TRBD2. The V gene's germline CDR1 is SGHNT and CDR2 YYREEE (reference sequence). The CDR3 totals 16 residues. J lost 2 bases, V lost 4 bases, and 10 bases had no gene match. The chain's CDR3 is CASSPRGGTSPYEQYF. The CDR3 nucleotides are TGTGCCAGCAGCCCAAGAGGGGGGACTAGCCCCTACGAGCAGTACTTC.

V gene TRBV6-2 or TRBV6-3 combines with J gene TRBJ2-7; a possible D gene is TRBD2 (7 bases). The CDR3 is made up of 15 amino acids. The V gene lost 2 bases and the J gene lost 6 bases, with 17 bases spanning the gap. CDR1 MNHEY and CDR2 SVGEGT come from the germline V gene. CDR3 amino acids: CASSYTRGAPLEQYF. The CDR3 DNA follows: TGTGCCAGCAGTTACACCCGGGGGGCCCCGCTCGAGCAGTACTTC.

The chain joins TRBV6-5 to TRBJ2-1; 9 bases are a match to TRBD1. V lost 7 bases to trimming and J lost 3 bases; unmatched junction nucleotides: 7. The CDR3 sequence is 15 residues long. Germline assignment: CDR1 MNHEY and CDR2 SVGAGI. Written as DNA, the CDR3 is TGTGCCAGCACCTCCGGACAGGGGTTCTACAATGAGCAGTTCTTC. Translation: CASTSGQGFYNEQFF.

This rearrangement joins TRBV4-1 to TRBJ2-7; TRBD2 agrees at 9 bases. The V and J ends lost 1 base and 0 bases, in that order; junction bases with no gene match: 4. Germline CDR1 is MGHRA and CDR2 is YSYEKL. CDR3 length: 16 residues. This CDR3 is CASSQGSGRSSYEQYF. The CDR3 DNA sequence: TGCGCCAGCAGCCAAGGTAGCGGGAGATCCTCCTACGAGCAGTACTTC.

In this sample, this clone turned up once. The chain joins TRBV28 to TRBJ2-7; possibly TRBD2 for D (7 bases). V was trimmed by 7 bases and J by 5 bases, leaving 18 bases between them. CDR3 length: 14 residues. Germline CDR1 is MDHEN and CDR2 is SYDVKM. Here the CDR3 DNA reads TGTGCCAGCACTCGGGGGGCTATACCGGACGAGCAGTACTTC. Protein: CASTRGAIPDEQYF.

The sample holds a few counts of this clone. The CDR3 bases are TGTGCCAGCAGCCCCCGCCTAGCGGGAGAGAACAATGAGCAGTTCTTC. Its translation: CASSPRLAGENNEQFF. This chain uses TRBV4-2 with TRBJ2-1, with TRBD2 matching over 10 bases. Trimming at V came to 4 bases and at J to 5 bases, leaving 8 bases not matched to a gene. Per germline, CDR1 LGHNA and CDR2 YNFKEQ. CDR3 length: 16 amino acids.

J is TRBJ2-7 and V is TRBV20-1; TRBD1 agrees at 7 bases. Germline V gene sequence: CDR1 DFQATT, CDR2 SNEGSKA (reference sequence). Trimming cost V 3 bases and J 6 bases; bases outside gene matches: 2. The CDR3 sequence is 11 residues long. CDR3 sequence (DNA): TGCAGTGCTAGGACAGGGTCCGAGCAGTACTTC. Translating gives CSARTGSEQYF.

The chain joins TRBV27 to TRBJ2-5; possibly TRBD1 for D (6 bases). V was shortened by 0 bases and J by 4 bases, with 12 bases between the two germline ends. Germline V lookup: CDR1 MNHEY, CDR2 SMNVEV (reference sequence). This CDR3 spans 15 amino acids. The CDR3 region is CASSLSPGGSETQYF. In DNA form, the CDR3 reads TGTGCCAGCAGTTTATCGCCTGGGGGCTCAGAGACCCAGTACTTC.

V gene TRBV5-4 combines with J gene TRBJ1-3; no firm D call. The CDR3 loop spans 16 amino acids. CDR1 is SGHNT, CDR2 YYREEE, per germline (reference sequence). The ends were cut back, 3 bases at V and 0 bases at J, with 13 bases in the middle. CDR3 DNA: TGTGCCAGCAGCTCACGGGCAGGAGGCTCTGGAAACACCATATATTTT. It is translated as CASSSRAGGSGNTIYF.

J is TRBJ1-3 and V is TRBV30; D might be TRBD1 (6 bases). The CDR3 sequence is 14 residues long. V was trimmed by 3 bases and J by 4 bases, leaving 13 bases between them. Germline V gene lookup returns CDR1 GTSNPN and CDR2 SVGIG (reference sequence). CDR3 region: CAWSPRGRGNTIYF. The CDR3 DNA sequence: TGTGCCTGGAGCCCCAGGGGAAGGGGAAACACCATATATTTT.